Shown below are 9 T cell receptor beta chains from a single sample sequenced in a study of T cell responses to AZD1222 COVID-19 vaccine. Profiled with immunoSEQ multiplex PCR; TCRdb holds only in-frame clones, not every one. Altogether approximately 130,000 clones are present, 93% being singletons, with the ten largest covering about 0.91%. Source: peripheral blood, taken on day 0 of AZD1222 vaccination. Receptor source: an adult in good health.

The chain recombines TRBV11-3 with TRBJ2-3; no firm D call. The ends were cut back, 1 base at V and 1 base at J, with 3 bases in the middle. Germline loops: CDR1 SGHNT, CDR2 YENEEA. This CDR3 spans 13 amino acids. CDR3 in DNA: TGTGCCAGCAGCTTAGCAGGCACAGATACGCAGTATTTT. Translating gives CASSLAGTDTQYF.

The CDR3 loop is CASSPRDRAYEQYF. The CDR3 region has the DNA TGTGCCAGCTCACCACGAGACAGGGCCTACGAGCAGTACTTC. The chain employs TRBV18 and TRBJ2-7; 7 positions agree with TRBD1. The CDR3 is 14 residues long. The germline V gene has CDR1 KGHSH and CDR2 LQKENI. V gave up 1 base and J gave up 2 bases; unmatched junction bases: 2.

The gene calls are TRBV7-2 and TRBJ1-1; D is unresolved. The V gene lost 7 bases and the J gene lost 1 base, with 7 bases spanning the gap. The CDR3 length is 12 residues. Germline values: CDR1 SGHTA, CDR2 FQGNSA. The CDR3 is CASTRQNTEAFF. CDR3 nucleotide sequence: TGTGCCAGCACGCGACAGAACACTGAAGCTTTCTTT.

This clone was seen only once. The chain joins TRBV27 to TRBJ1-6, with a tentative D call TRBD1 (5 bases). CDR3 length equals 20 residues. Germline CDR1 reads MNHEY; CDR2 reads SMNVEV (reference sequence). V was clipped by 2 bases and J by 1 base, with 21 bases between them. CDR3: CASSLGVGKGKLSYNSPLHF. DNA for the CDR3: TGTGCCAGCAGTTTAGGCGTTGGCAAGGGGAAGTTGTCCTATAATTCACCCCTCCACTTT.

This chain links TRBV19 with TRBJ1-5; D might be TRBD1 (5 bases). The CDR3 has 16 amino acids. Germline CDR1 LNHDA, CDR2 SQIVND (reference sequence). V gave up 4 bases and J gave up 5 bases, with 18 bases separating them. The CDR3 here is CASSSRMGVTHQPQHF. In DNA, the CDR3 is TGTGCCAGTAGTAGCCGTATGGGGGTAACCCATCAGCCCCAGCATTTT.

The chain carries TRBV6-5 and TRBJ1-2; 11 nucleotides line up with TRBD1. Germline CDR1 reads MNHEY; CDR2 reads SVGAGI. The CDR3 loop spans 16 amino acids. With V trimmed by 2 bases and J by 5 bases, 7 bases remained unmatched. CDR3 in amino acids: CASSYLRTGGGYGYTF. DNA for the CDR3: TGTGCCAGCAGTTACCTCCGGACAGGGGGCGGATATGGCTACACCTTC.

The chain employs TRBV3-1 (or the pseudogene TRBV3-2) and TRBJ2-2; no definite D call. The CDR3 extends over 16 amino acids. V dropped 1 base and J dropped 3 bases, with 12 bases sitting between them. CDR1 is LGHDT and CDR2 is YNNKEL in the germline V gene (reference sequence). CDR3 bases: TGTGCCAGCAGCCAAGTGACAACAGCCTACACCGGGGAGCTGTTTTTT. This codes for CASSQVTTAYTGELFF.

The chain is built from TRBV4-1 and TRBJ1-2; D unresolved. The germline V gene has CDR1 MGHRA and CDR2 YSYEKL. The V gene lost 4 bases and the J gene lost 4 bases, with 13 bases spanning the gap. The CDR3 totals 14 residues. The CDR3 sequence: CASSPQRGSYGYTF. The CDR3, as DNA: TGCGCCAGCAGCCCTCAAAGAGGTTCCTATGGCTACACCTTC.

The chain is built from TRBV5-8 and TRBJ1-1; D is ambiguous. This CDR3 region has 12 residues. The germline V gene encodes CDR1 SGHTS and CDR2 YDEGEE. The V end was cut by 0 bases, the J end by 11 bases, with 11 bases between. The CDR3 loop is CASSLVVDGAFF. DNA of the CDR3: TGTGCCAGCAGCTTGGTTGTCGACGGGGCTTTCTTT.